This T cell receptor beta chain is drawn from a study of T cells after posttransplantation cyclophosphamide. The data were produced by immunoSEQ multiplex PCR, yet TCRdb's version contains in-frame clones alone and is incomplete. The table lists tens of thousands of clones, roughly 95% of them singletons, with about 3.2% in the top ten. CDR1 is MGHDK and CDR2 is SYGVNS in the germline V gene. The CDR3 spans 14 residues. The V end lost 4 bases, the J end lost 2 bases, and 9 bases lay between the germline ends. The clonotype comes from a woman aged 30 to 39 in good health and a related stem cell transplant donor. The sample comprised PBMCs. The rearrangement uses TRBV25-1 and TRBJ1-5; D gene unclear. Written as DNA, the CDR3 is TGTGCCAGCAGTGTCGGACGCGGCAATCAGCCCCAGCATTTT. Amino acid sequence: CASSVGRGNQPQHF. Complete variable domain (other parts from reference TRBV25-1 and TRBJ1-5): EADIYQTPRYLVIGTGKKITLECSQTMGHDKMYWYQQDPGMELHLIHYSYGVNSTEKGDLSSESTVSRIRTEHFPLTLESARPSHTSQYLCASSVGRGNQPQHFGDGTRLSIL.